Below, one T cell receptor beta chain is given with its context. The repertoire was sequenced with immunoSEQ multiplex PCR; TCRdb's copy has only in-frame clones and lacks some. In the table there are around 160,000 clones, about 85% of which are singletons. Germline lookup yields CDR1 LGHDT and CDR2 YNNKEL (reference sequence). The CDR3 totals 16 residues. Trimming removed 5 bases from V and 0 bases from J, with 16 bases in between. The data derive from a study of blood T cell repertoires in COVID-19. The chain uses TRBV3-1 (or the pseudogene TRBV3-2) and TRBJ1-1; D perhaps matches TRBD1 (5 bases). The sequenced sample was peripheral blood. This clonotype was obtained from a woman in her 40s with active or convalescent COVID-19. As DNA, the CDR3 is TGTGCCAGCAGCTCCACCTTTAGGGGCTTGAACACTGAAGCTTTCTTT. Protein: CASSSTFRGLNTEAFF.